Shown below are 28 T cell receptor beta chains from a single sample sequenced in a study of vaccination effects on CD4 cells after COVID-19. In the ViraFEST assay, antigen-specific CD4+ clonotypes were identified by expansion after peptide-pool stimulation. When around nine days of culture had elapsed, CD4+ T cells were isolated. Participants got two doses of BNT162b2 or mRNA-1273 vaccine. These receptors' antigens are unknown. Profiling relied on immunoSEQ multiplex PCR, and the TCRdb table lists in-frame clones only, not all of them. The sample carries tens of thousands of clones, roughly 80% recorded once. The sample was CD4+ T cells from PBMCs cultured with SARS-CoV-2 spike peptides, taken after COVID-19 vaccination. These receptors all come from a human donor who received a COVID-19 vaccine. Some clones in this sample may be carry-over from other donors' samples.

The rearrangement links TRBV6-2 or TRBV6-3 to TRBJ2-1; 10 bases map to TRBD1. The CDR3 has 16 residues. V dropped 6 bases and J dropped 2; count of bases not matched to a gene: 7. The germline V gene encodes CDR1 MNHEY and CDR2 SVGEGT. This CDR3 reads CASSQGQGGTYNEQFF. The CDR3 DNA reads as TGTGCCAGCAGCCAAGGACAGGGGGGAACCTACAATGAGCAGTTCTTC.

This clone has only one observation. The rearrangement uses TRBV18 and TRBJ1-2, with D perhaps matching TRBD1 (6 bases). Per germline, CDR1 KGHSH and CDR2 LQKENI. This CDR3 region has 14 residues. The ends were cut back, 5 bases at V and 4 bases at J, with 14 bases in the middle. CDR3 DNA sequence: TGTGCCAGCTCAACCAATACAGGGTTCTATGGCTACACCTTC. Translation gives CASSTNTGFYGYTF.

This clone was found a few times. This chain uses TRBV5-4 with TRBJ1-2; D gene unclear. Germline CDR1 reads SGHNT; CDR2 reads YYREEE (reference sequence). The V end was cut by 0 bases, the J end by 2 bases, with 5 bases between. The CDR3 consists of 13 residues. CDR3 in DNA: TGTGCCAGCAGCTTGGACGCCAACTATGGCTACACCTTC. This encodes CASSLDANYGYTF.

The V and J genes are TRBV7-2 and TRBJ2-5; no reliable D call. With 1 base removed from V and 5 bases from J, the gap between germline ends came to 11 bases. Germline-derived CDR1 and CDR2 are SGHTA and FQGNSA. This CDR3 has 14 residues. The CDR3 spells CASSLVGIAETQYF. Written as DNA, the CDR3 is TGTGCCAGCAGCTTAGTAGGGATCGCGGAGACCCAGTACTTC.

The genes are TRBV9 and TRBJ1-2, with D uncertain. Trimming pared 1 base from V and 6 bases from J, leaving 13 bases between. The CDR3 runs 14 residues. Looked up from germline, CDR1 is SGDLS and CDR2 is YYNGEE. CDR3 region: CASSVMSQVDGYTF. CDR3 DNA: TGTGCCAGCAGCGTAATGAGTCAGGTGGATGGCTACACCTTC.

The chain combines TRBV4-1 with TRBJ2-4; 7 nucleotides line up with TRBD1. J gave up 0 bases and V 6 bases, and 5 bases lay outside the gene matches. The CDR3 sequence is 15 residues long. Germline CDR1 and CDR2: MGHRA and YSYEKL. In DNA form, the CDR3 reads TGCGCCAGCAGGCAGACAGGGTTAGCCAAAAACATTCAGTACTTC. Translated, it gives CASRQTGLAKNIQYF.

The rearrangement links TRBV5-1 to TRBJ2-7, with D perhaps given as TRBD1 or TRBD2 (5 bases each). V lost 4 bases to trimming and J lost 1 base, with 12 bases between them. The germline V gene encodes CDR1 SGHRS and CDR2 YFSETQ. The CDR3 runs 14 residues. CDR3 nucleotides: TGCGCCAGCAGCACCGGGACGGGATCCTACGAGCAGTACGTC. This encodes CASSTGTGSYEQYV.

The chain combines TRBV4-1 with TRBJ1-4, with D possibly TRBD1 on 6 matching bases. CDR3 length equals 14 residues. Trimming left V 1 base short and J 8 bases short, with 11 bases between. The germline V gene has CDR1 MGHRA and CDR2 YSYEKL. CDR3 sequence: CASSQAGGEEKLFF. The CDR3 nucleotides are TGCGCCAGCAGCCAAGCGGGGGGCGAAGAAAAACTGTTTTTT.

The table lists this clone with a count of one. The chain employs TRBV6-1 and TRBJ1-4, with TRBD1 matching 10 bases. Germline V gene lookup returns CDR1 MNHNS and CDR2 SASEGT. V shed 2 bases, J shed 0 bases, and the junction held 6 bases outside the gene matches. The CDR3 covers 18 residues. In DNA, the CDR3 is TGTGCCAGCAGTGAAAGGGACAGGGGAGCAGCAACTAATGAAAAACTGTTTTTT. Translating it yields CASSERDRGAATNEKLFF.

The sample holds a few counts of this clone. The CDR3 loop reads CASSQVNYGYTF. CDR3 coding DNA: TGTGCCAGCAGCCAAGTAAACTATGGCTACACCTTC. The chain uses TRBV14 and TRBJ1-2; D remains ambiguous. With 1 base removed from V and 2 bases from J, the gap between germline ends came to 2 bases. This CDR3 is built from 12 residues. Germline values: CDR1 SGHDN, CDR2 FVKESK.

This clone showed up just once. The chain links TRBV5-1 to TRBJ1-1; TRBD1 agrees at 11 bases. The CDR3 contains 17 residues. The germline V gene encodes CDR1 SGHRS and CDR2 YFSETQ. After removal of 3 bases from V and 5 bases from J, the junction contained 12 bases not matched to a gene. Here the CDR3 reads CASSSKPSGQGETEAFF. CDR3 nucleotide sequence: TGCGCCAGCAGCTCGAAACCTTCGGGACAGGGGGAAACTGAAGCTTTCTTT.

CDR3 in amino acids: CASSPGTGNSVGANVLTF. The CDR3 DNA follows: TGTGCCAGCTCACCTGGGACAGGGAATAGCGTTGGGGCCAACGTCCTGACTTTC. The genes are TRBV18 and TRBJ2-6; 9 bases are shared with TRBD1. In germline, CDR1 is KGHSH, CDR2 LQKENI. The trim removed 3 bases at V and 3 bases at J, leaving 9 bases unmatched. The CDR3 sequence is 18 residues long. Using reference TRBV18 and TRBJ2-6 for the parts outside the CDR3, the full variable domain is NAGVMQNPRHLVRRRGQEARLRCSPMKGHSHVYWYRQLPEEGLKFMVYLQKENIIDESGMPKERFSAEFPKEGPSILRIQQVVRGDSAAYFCASSPGTGNSVGANVLTFGAGSRLTVL.

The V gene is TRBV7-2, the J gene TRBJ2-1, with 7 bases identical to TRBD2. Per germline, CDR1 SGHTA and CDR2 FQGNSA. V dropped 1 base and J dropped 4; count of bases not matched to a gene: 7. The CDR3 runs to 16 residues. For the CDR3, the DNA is TGTGCCAGCAGCTTAGTGCTCGGAGCGGGATACAATGAGCAGTTCTTC. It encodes CASSLVLGAGYNEQFF. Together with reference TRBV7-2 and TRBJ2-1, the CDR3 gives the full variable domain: GAGVSQSPSNKVTEKGKDVELRCDPISGHTALYWYRQSLGQGLEFLIYFQGNSAPDKSGLPSDRFSAERTGGSVSTLTIQRTQQEDSAVYLCASSLVLGAGYNEQFFGPGTRLTVL.

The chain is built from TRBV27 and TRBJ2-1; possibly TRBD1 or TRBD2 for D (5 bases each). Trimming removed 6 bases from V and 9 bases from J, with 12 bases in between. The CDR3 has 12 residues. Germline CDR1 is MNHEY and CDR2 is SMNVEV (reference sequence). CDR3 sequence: CASRRGTGEQFF. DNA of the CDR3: TGTGCCAGCAGAAGAGGGACGGGTGAGCAGTTCTTC.

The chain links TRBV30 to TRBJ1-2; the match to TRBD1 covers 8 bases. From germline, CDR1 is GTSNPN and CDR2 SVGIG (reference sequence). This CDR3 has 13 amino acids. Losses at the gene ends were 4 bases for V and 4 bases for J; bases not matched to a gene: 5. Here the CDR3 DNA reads TGTGCCTGGATGCGGACAGGGACCTATGGCTACACCTTC. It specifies CAWMRTGTYGYTF.

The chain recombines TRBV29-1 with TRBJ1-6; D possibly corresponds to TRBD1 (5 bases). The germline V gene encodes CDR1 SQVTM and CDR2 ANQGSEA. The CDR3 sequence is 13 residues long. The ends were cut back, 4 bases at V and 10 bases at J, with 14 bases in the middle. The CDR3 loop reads CSVAWGMDSPLHF. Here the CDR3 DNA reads TGCAGCGTTGCGTGGGGGATGGACTCACCCCTCCACTTT.

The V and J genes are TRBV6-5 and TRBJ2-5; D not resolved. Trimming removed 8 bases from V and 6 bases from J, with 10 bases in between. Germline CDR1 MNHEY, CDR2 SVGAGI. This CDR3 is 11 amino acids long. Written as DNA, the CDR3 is TGTGCCAGCCGAATCCGCCAGACCCAGTACTTC. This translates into CASRIRQTQYF.

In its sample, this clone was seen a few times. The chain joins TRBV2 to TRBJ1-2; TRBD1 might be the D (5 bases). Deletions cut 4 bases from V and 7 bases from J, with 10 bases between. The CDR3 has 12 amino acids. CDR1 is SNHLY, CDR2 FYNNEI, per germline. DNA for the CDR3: TGTGCCAGCAGTGGCCAGGGTCTTGGCTACACCTTC. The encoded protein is CASSGQGLGYTF. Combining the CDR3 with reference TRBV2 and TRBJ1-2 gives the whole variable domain EPEVTQTPSHQVTQMGQEVILRCVPISNHLYFYWYRQILGQKVEFLVSFYNNEISEKSEIFDDQFSVERPDGSNFTLKIRSTKLEDSAMYFCASSGQGLGYTFGSGTRLTVV.

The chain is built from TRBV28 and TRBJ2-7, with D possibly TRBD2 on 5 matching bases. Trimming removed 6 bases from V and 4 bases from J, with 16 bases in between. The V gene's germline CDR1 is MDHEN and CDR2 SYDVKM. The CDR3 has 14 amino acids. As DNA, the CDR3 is TGTGCCAGCAGCTCCCTTTTTGGGGAGTACGAGCAGTACGTC. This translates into CASSSLFGEYEQYV.

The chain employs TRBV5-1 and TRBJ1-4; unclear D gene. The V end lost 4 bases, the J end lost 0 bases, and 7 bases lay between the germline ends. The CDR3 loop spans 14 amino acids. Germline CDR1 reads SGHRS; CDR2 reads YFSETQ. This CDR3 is CASSLDATNEKLFF. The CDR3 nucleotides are TGCGCCAGCAGCCTAGACGCAACTAATGAAAAACTGTTTTTT.

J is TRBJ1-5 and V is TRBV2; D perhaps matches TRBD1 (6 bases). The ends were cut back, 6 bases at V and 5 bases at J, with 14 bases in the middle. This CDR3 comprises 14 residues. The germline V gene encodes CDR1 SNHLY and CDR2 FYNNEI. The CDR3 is CASRPNRDDQPQHF. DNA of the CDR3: TGTGCCAGCAGACCAAACAGGGATGATCAGCCCCAGCATTTT.

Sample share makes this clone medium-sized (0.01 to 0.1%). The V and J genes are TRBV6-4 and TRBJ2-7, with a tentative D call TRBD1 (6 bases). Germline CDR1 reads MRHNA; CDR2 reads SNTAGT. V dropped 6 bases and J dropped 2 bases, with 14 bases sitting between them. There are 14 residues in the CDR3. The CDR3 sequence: CASSAQGSTYEQYV. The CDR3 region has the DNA TGTGCCAGCAGCGCTCAGGGGTCCACCTACGAGCAGTACGTC.

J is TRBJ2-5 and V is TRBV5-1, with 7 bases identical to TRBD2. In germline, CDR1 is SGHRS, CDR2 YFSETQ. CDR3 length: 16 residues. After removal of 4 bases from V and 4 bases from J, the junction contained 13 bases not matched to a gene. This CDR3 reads CASSPPERGPSETQYF. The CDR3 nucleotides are TGCGCCAGCAGCCCTCCCGAGCGGGGCCCCTCAGAGACCCAGTACTTC.

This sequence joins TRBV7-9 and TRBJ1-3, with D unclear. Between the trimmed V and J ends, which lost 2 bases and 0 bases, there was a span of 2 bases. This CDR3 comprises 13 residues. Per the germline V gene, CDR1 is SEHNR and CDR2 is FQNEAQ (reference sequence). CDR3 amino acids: CASSLNSGNTIYF. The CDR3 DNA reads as TGTGCCAGCAGCTTAAACTCTGGAAACACCATATATTTT.

The CDR3 spells CASSFGTGDYGYTF. In DNA form, the CDR3 reads TGTGCCAGCAGTTTCGGGACAGGGGACTATGGCTACACCTTC. V usage is TRBV27 and J usage is TRBJ1-2; 10 nucleotides align to TRBD1. The CDR3 consists of 14 residues. The junction had 1 base not matched to a gene; V was cut back by 3 bases and J by 3 bases. CDR1 and CDR2 (germline): MNHEY, SMNVEV (reference sequence).

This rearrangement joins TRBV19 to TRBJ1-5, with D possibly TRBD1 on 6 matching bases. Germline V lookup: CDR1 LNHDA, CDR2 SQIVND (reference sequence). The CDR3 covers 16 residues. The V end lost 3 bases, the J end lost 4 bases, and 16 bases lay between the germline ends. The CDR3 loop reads CASSMRGGRGNQPQHF. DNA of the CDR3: TGTGCCAGTAGTATGAGAGGGGGACGGGGGAATCAGCCCCAGCATTTT.

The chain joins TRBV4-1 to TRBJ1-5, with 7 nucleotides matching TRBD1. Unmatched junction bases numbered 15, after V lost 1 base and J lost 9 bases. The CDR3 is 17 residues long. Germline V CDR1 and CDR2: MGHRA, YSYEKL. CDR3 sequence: CASSQVTTGSKGGPQHF. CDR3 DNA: TGCGCCAGCAGCCAAGTAACGACAGGGAGTAAAGGGGGGCCCCAGCATTTT.

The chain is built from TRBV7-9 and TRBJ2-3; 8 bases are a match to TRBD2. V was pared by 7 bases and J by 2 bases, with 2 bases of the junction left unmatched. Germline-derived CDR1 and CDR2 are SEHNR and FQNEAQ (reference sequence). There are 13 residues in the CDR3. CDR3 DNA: TGTGCCAGCATAGCGGGGTCCACAGATACGCAGTATTTT. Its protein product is CASIAGSTDTQYF.